This T cell receptor beta chain was sequenced during a study of shared clonotypes between healthy human individuals. The assay was carried out at the deep level. In the original workflow: Junction-only sequences produced by ImmunoSEQ had no quality scores, so filtering differed. Sequencing used immunoSEQ multiplex PCR; TCRdb keeps in-frame clones, though not all of them. Clone size and the V and J calls come from that table; the DNA yielded D and trimming. The sample holds about 330,000 clones, around 74% seen once. Germline CDR1 SGHNT, CDR2 YENEEA. This CDR3 is 12 amino acids long. Trimming took off 6 bases at V and 5 bases at J, with 8 bases between the two ends.

Specimen: memory CD4+ T cells sorted from blood. Stated subset: CD45RA-negative fraction. The clonotype originates from a man between 25 and 39 years old in good health. The V and J genes are TRBV11-3 and TRBJ2-1; no clear D gene. The DNA for the CDR3 is TGTGCCAGCAGGGGGAACGACAATGAGCAGTTCTTC. It specifies CASRGNDNEQFF. The entire variable domain, with the rest obtained from reference TRBV11-3 and TRBJ2-1, is as follows: EAGVVQSPRYKIIEKKQPVAFWCNPISGHNTLYWYLQNLGQGPELLIRYENEEAVDDSQLPKDRFSAERLKGVDSTLKIQPAELGDSAVYLCASRGNDNEQFFGPGTRLTVL.